A single sample gave rise to the 22 T cell receptor beta chains below, sequenced in a study of CD8 T cells in Susac syndrome. The RNA input was about 0.5 to 1 ug, and it was reverse transcribed with random hexamers. TCRdb called the immunoSEQ multiplex PCR reads again in MiXCR, with one record for every CDR3 protein. The sample records 100,000 to 150,000 distinct CDR3 sequences, roughly 96% being singletons. Sample: CD4+ T cells from PBMCs. The receptors derive from a human donor in good health.

The rearrangement joins TRBV30 to TRBJ2-7, with a possible D match to TRBD2 (7 bases). V was shortened by 0 bases and J by 6 bases, with 12 bases between the two germline ends. The germline V gene has CDR1 GTSNPN and CDR2 SVGIG (reference sequence). This CDR3 is built from 13 residues. The CDR3 sequence is CAWSVLGGLEQYF. The CDR3 nucleotides read TGTGCCTGGAGTGTCCTGGGGGGGCTCGAGCAGTACTTC.

J is TRBJ1-5 and V is TRBV7-9; 8 bases are shared with TRBD1. Losses at the gene ends were 5 bases for V and 1 base for J; bases not matched to a gene: 4. The CDR3 is 15 residues long. From germline, CDR1 is SEHNR and CDR2 FQNEAQ (reference sequence). CDR3 in DNA: TGTGCCAGCAGCCCGACAGGGGACAGCAATCAGCCCCAGCATTTT. It specifies CASSPTGDSNQPQHF.

The V and J genes are TRBV3-1 and TRBJ2-5; D not certain. The CDR3 has 14 amino acids. Germline CDR1 reads LGHDT; CDR2 reads YNNKEL (reference sequence). The V gene lost 0 bases and the J gene lost 2 bases, with 7 bases spanning the gap. CDR3 nucleotide sequence: TGTGCCAGCAGCCAAGAGACTGTTCAAGAGACCCAGTACTTC. This codes for CASSQETVQETQYF.

This clonotype occurred once. The rearrangement links TRBV6-2 or TRBV6-3 to TRBJ2-7, with TRBD2 matching over 7 bases. V lost 6 bases, J lost 4 bases, and 12 bases stayed unmatched. The CDR3 sequence is 15 residues long. Germline loops: CDR1 MNHEY, CDR2 SVGEGT. The CDR3 bases are TGTGCCAGCAGCCCCTTGGGAGCGGGAAAGTACGAGCAGTACTTC. Its protein product is CASSPLGAGKYEQYF.

The chain links TRBV5-1 to TRBJ2-1, with D uncertain. Germline V gene lookup returns CDR1 SGHRS and CDR2 YFSETQ. The V end was cut by 2 bases, the J end by 0 bases, with 9 bases between. This CDR3 contains 15 residues. The CDR3 bases are TGCGCCAGCAGCTTTCGAGGCGACTCCTACAATGAGCAGTTCTTC. The encoded protein is CASSFRGDSYNEQFF.

Here the CDR3 reads CASSLLRGYEQYF. The CDR3 bases are TGTGCCAGCAGCTTGCTCCGGGGGTACGAGCAGTACTTC. This chain uses TRBV5-6 with TRBJ2-7; TRBD2 might be the D (6 bases). From germline, CDR1 is SGHDT and CDR2 YYEEEE. This CDR3 is built from 13 residues. V was shortened by 1 base and J by 4 bases, with 9 bases between the two germline ends.

This CDR3 reads CASRREAGNIQYF. The CDR3 region has the DNA TGTGCCAGTAGGCGGGAGGCTGGGAACATTCAGTACTTC. The V gene is TRBV19, the J gene TRBJ2-4; 8 bases map to TRBD2. Germline CDR1 and CDR2: LNHDA and SQIVND (reference sequence). The junction had 5 bases not matched to a gene; V was cut back by 6 bases and J by 7 bases. The CDR3 covers 13 residues.

For the CDR3, the DNA is TGTGCCAGCAGCCGAGAGGGAGGGAACAATGAGCAGTTCTTC. It translates to CASSREGGNNEQFF. This rearrangement joins TRBV6-1 to TRBJ2-1; 7 bases agree with TRBD2. Germline lookup yields CDR1 MNHNS and CDR2 SASEGT. The CDR3 has 14 amino acids. V shed 6 bases, J shed 5 bases, and the junction held 7 bases outside the gene matches.

The chain couples TRBV2 to TRBJ2-3; D not certain. The V and J ends lost 7 bases and 8 bases respectively, with 13 bases between them. Looked up from germline, CDR1 is SNHLY and CDR2 is FYNNEI. There are 12 residues in the CDR3. CDR3 coding DNA: TGTGCCAGCACAGACCCTTTACCTACGCAGTATTTT. It translates to CASTDPLPTQYF.

The V gene is TRBV12-5, the J gene TRBJ1-3; no firm D call. The CDR3 runs to 17 residues. Germline V gene sequence: CDR1 LGHNT, CDR2 FRNRAP. V was clipped by 4 bases and J by 0 bases, with 16 bases between them. The CDR3 here is CASGSTPGRSSGNTIYF. CDR3 in DNA: TGTGCTAGTGGTTCTACCCCGGGGAGGAGCTCTGGAAACACCATATATTTT.

CDR3 nucleotide sequence: TGTGCCAGCAGCTTGGTTACAGGGGGCTCTGGCTACACCTTC. The encoded protein is CASSLVTGGSGYTF. The chain combines TRBV5-6 with TRBJ1-2, with 9 bases that match TRBD1. The junction had 4 bases not matched to a gene; V was cut back by 0 bases and J by 7 bases. The CDR3 contains 14 residues. Germline V gene lookup returns CDR1 SGHDT and CDR2 YYEEEE.

This clonotype was seen a handful of times. The DNA for the CDR3 is TGCGCCAGCAGCCAAGAGGTAGTAGCGGGGTACTACGAGCAGTACTTC. Residues: CASSQEVVAGYYEQYF. The chain uses TRBV4-1 and TRBJ2-7; 8 bases agree with TRBD2. CDR3 length: 16 residues. The J segment lost 3 bases and the V segment lost 0 bases, leaving 7 bases of the junction unmatched. Germline assignment: CDR1 MGHRA and CDR2 YSYEKL.

The chain couples TRBV19 to TRBJ2-7; D not resolved. V was clipped by 4 bases and J by 2 bases, with 15 bases between them. Germline values: CDR1 LNHDA, CDR2 SQIVND (reference sequence). The CDR3 length is 15 residues. The CDR3, as DNA: TGTGCCAGTAGTACCTCGGGCAGAACCACCTACGAGCAGTACTTC. This translates into CASSTSGRTTYEQYF.

Here the CDR3 DNA reads TGTGCCAGCAGAGGGACAGGGGGAAATCGTGGGGCCAACGTCCTGACTTTC. It yields the protein CASRGTGGNRGANVLTF. The chain carries TRBV28 and TRBJ2-6; 11 bases match TRBD1. Germline assignment: CDR1 MDHEN and CDR2 SYDVKM. There are 17 residues in the CDR3. V lost 6 bases to trimming and J lost 3 bases; unmatched junction nucleotides: 7. Complete variable domain (other parts from reference TRBV28 and TRBJ2-6): DVKVTQSSRYLVKRTGEKVFLECVQDMDHENMFWYRQDPGLGLRLIYFSYDVKMKEKGDIPEGYSVSREKKERFSLILESASTNQTSMYLCASRGTGGNRGANVLTFGAGSRLTVL.

The chain recombines TRBV2 with TRBJ2-1; 12 positions agree with TRBD2. CDR1 is SNHLY and CDR2 is FYNNEI in the germline V gene. The CDR3 has 15 amino acids. The V and J ends lost 8 bases and 7 bases, in that order; junction bases with no gene match: 9. For the CDR3, the DNA is TGTGCCAGCGTCTTTGCTAGCGGGAGGGCAAATGAGCAGTTCTTC. This codes for CASVFASGRANEQFF.

The genes are TRBV3-1 and TRBJ2-2; no definite D call. CDR3 size: 13 residues. The germline V and J ends were trimmed by 0 bases and 4 bases, with 3 bases remaining between them. Looked up from germline, CDR1 is LGHDT and CDR2 is YNNKEL (reference sequence). CDR3 protein: CASSQDSTGELFF. DNA of the CDR3: TGTGCCAGCAGCCAAGATAGCACCGGGGAGCTGTTTTTT.

The chain joins TRBV5-1 to TRBJ2-5; 11 bases agree with TRBD2. The germline CDR1 and CDR2 sequences are SGHRS and YFSETQ. There are 16 residues in the CDR3. V lost 0 bases, J lost 0 bases, and 1 base stayed unmatched. The CDR3 sequence is CASSLALAGDQETQYF. In DNA, the CDR3 is TGCGCCAGCAGCTTGGCACTAGCGGGGGACCAAGAGACCCAGTACTTC.

This chain connects TRBV6-6 to TRBJ1-5, with D hard to call. The CDR3 contains 11 residues. From germline, CDR1 is MNHNY and CDR2 SVGAGI (reference sequence). The V end lost 6 bases, the J end lost 8 bases, and 8 bases lay between the germline ends. CDR3 sequence (DNA): TGTGCCAGCAGCTACGATAAGCCCCAGCATTTT. Protein sequence: CASSYDKPQHF.

This chain joins TRBV2 and TRBJ1-5; D gene unclear. Deletions cut 4 bases from V and 2 bases from J, with 9 bases between. The CDR3 totals 14 residues. Germline V gene sequence: CDR1 SNHLY, CDR2 FYNNEI. DNA of the CDR3: TGTGCCAGCAGTGGCGAGAGCGGCAATCAGCCCCAGCATTTT. Translated, it gives CASSGESGNQPQHF.

The chain employs TRBV7-9 and TRBJ2-3; D not resolved. CDR1 and CDR2 (germline): SEHNR, FQNEAQ (reference sequence). The CDR3 covers 12 residues. Trimming pared 5 bases from V and 10 bases from J, leaving 13 bases between. The CDR3 loop is CASSPGERAQYF. The CDR3 coding sequence is TGTGCCAGCAGCCCGGGCGAGAGAGCGCAGTATTTT.

The rearrangement links TRBV7-9 to TRBJ1-2, with D tentatively TRBD1 (6 bases). V lost 5 bases to trimming and J lost 6 bases, with 13 bases between them. Looked up from germline, CDR1 is SEHNR and CDR2 is FQNEAQ (reference sequence). CDR3 length: 13 residues. The chain's CDR3 is CASSPSAGDGYTF. DNA of the CDR3: TGTGCCAGCAGCCCATCGGCAGGGGATGGCTACACCTTC.

CDR3 in DNA: TGTGCCAGCAGCCCCAGAGGTATTTCGGGAAACACCATATATTTT. It encodes CASSPRGISGNTIYF. The chain employs TRBV3-1 and TRBJ1-3; D unresolved. In germline, CDR1 is LGHDT, CDR2 YNNKEL (reference sequence). The germline V and J ends were trimmed by 4 bases and 4 bases, with 14 bases remaining between them. There are 15 residues in the CDR3.